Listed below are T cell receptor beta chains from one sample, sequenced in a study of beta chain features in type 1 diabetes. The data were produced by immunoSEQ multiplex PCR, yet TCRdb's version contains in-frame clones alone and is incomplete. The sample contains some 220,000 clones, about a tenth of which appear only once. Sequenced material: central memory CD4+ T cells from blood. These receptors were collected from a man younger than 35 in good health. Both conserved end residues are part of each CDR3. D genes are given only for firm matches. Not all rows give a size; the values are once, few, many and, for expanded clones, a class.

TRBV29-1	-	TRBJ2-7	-	TGCAGCGGTGTCAGAGGCTCCTCCTACGAGCAGTACTTC	CSGVRGSSYEQYF
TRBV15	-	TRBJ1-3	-	TGTGCCACCAGCCCAGGAGCTGCCTCTGGAAACACCATATATTTT	CATSPGAASGNTIYF
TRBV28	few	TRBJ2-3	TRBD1	TGTGCCAGCAGGCCCACCCGGGACAGGGTAACAGATACGCAGTATTTT	CASRPTRDRVTDTQYF
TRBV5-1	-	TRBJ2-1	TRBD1	TGCGCCAGCAGCGCTGGACAGGGGGCATCCCCGTCAAATGAGCAGTTCTTC	CASSAGQGASPSNEQFF
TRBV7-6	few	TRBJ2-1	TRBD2	TGTGCCAGCAGCCCACCCCATGCGGGAGAAGTCGGGAATGAGCAGTTCTTC	CASSPPHAGEVGNEQFF
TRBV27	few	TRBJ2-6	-	TGTGCCAGCAGTTCGGACGGCTCTGGGGCCAACGTCCTGACTTTC	CASSSDGSGANVLTF
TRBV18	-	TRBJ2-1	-	TGTGCCAGCTCACCACCGCGGGACAAGAACTACAATGAGCAGTTCTTC	CASSPPRDKNYNEQFF
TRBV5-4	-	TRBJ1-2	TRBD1	TGTGCCAGCAGGCCTGGGACAGTCTATGGCTACACCTTC	CASRPGTVYGYTF
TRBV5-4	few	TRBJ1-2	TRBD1	TGTGCCAGCAGTTCCGTCTTGGACAGGGCCTACACCTTC	CASSSVLDRAYTF
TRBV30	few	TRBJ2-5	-	TGTGCCTGGAGTGTCCCCATTAACAGGGTGGGGGAGACCCAGTACTTC	CAWSVPINRVGETQYF
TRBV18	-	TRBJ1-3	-	TGTGCCAGCTCCCCCTCCAGGGGCTGGGGAAACACCATATATTTT	CASSPSRGWGNTIYF
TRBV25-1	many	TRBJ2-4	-	TGTGCCAGCAGTGCGGTCAGCGAAAACATTCAGTACTTC	CASSAVSENIQYF
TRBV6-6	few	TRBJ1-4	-	TGTGCCAGCAGTTACGCCGGGTCAATGGGAGAAAAACTGTTTTTT	CASSYAGSMGEKLFF
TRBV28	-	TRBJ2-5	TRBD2	TGTGCCAGCAGTTTAATAGTGACTAGCGGGGCCCAAGAGACCCAGTACTTC	CASSLIVTSGAQETQYF
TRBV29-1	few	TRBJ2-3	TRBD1	TGCAGCGTTGTCCGGGGGACAGGGTTTGCAGATACGCAGTATTTT	CSVVRGTGFADTQYF
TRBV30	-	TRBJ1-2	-	TGTGCCTGTCAAAAGGGCCTCGGAGATGGCTACACCTTC	CACQKGLGDGYTF
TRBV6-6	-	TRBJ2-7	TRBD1	TGTGCCAGTACAGGGGACCGTAGCTCCTACGAGCAGTACTTC	CASTGDRSSYEQYF
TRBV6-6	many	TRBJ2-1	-	TGTGCCAGCAGCGCGGTGTCTAATGAGCAGTTCTTC	CASSAVSNEQFF
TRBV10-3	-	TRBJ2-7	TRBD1	TGTGCCATCAGTAGGGGACAGGGGGCCTCCTACGAGCAGTACTTC	CAISRGQGASYEQYF
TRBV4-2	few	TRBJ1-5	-	TGTGCCAGCAGCCAAGATCGCGTGAGTCAGCCCCAGCATTTT	CASSQDRVSQPQHF
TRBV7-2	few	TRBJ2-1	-	TGTGCCAGCAGCTTAACGACAGGATCCAATGAGCAGTTCTTC	CASSLTTGSNEQFF
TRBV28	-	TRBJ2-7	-	TGTGCCAGCAGGCTAGGACATGAATCCTACGAGCAGTACTTC	CASRLGHESYEQYF
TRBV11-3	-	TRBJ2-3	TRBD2	TGTGCCAGTAGCAGTAGCGGGAGAGGAGATACGCAGTATTTT	CASSSSGRGDTQYF
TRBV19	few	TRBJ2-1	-	TGTGCCAGTAGTATCATAGCTTACAATGAGCAGTTCTTC	CASSIIAYNEQFF
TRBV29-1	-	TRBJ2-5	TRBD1	TGCAGCGTTGACTCCGGGACAGGGATAGAGACCCAGTACTTC	CSVDSGTGIETQYF
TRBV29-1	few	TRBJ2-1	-	TGCAGCGTCTCCCAGGGGGGAACTGGGGCCAATGAGCAGTTCTTC	CSVSQGGTGANEQFF
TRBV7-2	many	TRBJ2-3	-	TGTGCCAGCAGCACCAAGACCGGACGCACAGATACGCAGTATTTT	CASSTKTGRTDTQYF
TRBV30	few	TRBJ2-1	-	TGTGCCTGGAGTAGATTCATTGGGCAGGGGTACAATGAGCAGTTCTTC	CAWSRFIGQGYNEQFF
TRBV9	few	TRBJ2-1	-	TGTGCCAGCAGCGTAGACAGCAGCGTCTACAATGAGCAGTTCTTC	CASSVDSSVYNEQFF
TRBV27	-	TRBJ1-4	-	TGTGCCAGCAGAGGGAGACCACCAACTAATGAAAAACTGTTTTTT	CASRGRPPTNEKLFF